This T cell receptor beta chain was observed in a study of blood T cell repertoires in COVID-19. About the study: Donors in the United States, Italy and Spain gave samples during acute or convalescent COVID-19.

This clone appeared a single time. Unmatched junction bases numbered 9, after V lost 5 bases and J lost 3 bases. Germline-derived CDR1 and CDR2 are GTSNPN and SVGIG (reference sequence). CDR3 length: 15 residues. Using immunoSEQ multiplex PCR, the repertoire was profiled, and TCRdb retains in-frame clones only, with some absent. The sample contains about 250,000 clones, roughly 89% of which appear only once. This TCR was sampled from a woman in her 40s who had recovered from COVID-19. The rearrangement links TRBV30 to TRBJ1-4; 7 nucleotides agree with TRBD1. Source material: peripheral blood. In DNA form, the CDR3 reads TGTGCCTGGTCAGGGGGTTTTGGGTCTAATGAAAAACTGTTTTTT. Translation gives CAWSGGFGSNEKLFF.